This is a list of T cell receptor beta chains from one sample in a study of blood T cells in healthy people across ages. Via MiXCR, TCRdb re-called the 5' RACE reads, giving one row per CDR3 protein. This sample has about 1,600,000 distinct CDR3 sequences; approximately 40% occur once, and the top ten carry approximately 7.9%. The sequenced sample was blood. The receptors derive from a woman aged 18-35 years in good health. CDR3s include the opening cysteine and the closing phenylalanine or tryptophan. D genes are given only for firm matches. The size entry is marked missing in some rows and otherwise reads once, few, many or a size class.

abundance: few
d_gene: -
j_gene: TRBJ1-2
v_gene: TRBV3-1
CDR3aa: CASSQDLKKGYGYTF
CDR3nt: TGTGCCAGCAGCCAAGATCTGAAGAAGGGGTATGGCTACACCTTC

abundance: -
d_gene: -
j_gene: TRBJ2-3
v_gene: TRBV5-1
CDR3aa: CASSLVVGNTQYF
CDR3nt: TGCGCCAGCAGCTTGGTGGTTGGGAATACGCAGTATTTT

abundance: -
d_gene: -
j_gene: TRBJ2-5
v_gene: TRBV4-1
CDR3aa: CASSKQGGLSGKYQETQYF
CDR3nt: TGCGCCAGCAGCAAACAGGGGGGACTCAGCGGGAAGTACCAAGAGACCCAGTACTTC

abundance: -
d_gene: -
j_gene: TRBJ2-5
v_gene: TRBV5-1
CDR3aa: CASSFYGTPQETQYF
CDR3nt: TGCGCCAGCAGCTTTTACGGGACACCGCAAGAGACCCAGTACTTC

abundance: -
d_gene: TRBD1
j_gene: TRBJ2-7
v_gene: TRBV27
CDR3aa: CASSLRGLEYEQYF
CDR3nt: TGTGCCAGCAGCCTCAGGGGGCTTGAATACGAGCAGTACTTC

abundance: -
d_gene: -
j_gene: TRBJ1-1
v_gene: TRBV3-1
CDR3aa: CASSRTGSGSLAFF
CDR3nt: TGTGCCAGCAGCCGTACAGGGTCTGGTTCTCTAGCTTTCTTT

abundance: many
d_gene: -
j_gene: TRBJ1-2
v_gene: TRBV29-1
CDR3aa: CSVEGHDNNYGYTF
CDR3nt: TGCAGCGTTGAAGGGCACGATAATAACTATGGCTACACCTTC

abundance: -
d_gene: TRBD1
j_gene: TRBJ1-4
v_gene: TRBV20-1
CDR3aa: CSARDRDRGNEKLFF
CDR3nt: TGCAGTGCTAGAGACCGGGACAGGGGAAATGAAAAACTGTTTTTT

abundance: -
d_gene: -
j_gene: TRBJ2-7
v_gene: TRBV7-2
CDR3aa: CASSSGGLGVYEQYF
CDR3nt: TGTGCCAGCTCTTCTGGGGGGTTAGGAGTCTACGAGCAGTACTTC

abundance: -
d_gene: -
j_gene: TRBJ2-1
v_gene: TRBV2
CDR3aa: CASRVETQGNEQFF
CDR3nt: TGTGCCAGCAGGGTGGAGACCCAGGGTAATGAGCAGTTCTTC

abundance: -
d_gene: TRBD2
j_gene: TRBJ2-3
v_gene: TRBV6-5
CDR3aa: CASSYSGTRSDTQYF
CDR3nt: TGTGCCAGCAGTTACTCTGGGACTAGGTCAGATACGCAGTATTTT

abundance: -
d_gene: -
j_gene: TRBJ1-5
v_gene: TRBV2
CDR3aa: CASLSTPGQPQHF
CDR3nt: TGTGCCAGCTTGTCCACTCCGGGTCAGCCCCAGCATTTT

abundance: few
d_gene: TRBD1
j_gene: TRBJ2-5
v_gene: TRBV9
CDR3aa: CASSRSTGVFQETQYF
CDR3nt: TGTGCCAGCAGCAGATCGACAGGGGTCTTCCAAGAGACCCAGTACTTC

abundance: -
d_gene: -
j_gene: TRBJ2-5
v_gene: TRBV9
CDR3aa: CASSAPNNEQYF
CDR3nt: TGTGCCAGCAGCGCCCCCAACAATGAGCAGTACTTC

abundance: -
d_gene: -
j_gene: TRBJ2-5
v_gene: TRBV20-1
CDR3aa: CSTRGSDPSAQNEQYF
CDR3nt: TGCAGTACTAGAGGGTCGGACCCTTCGGCTCAAAATGAGCAGTACTTC

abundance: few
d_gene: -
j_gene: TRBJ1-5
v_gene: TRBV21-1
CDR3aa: CASSRRDRFNQPQHF
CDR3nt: TGTGCCAGCAGCAGAAGGGACAGGTTCAATCAGCCCCAGCATTTT

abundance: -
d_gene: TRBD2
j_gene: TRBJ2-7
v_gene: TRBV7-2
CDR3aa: CASTLSRTSGGSYEQYF
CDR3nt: TGTGCCAGCACACTATCCAGGACTAGCGGGGGCTCCTACGAGCAGTACTTC

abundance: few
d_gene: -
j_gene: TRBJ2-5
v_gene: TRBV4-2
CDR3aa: CASSQGPGETQYF
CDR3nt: TGTGCCAGCAGCCAAGGCCCCGGGGAGACCCAGTACTTC

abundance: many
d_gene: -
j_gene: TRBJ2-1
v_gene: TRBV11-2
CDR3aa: CASSLDQTRSSYNEQFF
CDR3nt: TGTGCCAGCAGCTTAGATCAAACCAGGAGCTCCTACAATGAGCAGTTCTTC

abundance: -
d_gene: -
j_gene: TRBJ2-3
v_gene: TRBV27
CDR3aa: CASSLLAFLTDTQYF
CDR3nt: TGTGCCAGCAGTTTACTAGCTTTCCTCACAGATACGCAGTATTTT

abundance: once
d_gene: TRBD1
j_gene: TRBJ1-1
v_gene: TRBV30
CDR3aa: CAWSVRRGRVVNTEAFF
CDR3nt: TGTGCCTGGAGTGTACGGAGGGGGCGAGTTGTAAACACTGAAGCTTTCTTT

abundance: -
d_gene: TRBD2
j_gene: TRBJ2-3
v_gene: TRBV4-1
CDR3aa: CASSSGGMKTSGLGTLDTQYF
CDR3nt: TGCGCCAGCAGTTCGGGTGGGATGAAGACTAGCGGCTTGGGTACCTTAGATACGCAGTATTTT

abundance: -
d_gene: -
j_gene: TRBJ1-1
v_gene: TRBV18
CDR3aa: CASSPKRDQPGTEAFF
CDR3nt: TGTGCCAGCTCACCGAAGAGAGACCAACCGGGCACTGAAGCTTTCTTT

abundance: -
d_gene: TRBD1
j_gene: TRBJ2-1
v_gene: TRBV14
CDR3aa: CASSQPSTHRDRGLYNEQFF
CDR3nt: TGTGCCAGCAGCCAACCCTCCACCCACCGGGACAGGGGTCTATACAATGAGCAGTTCTTC

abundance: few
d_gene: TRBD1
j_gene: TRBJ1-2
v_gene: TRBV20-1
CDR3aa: CSARTTGDGGKFNYGYTF
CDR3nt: TGCAGTGCTAGAACCACAGGGGACGGAGGAAAGTTTAACTATGGCTACACCTTC

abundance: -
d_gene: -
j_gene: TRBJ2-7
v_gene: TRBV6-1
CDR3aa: CASLSSLALYEQYF
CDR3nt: TGTGCCAGCCTGTCTAGCCTAGCCCTCTACGAGCAGTACTTC

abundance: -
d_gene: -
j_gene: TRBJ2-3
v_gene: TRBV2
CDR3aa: CASSSCGVQYF
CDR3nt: TGTGCCAGCAGTTCCTGTGGTGTGCAGTATTTT

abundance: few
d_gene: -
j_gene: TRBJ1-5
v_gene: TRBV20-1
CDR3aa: CSARGTVGNQPQHF
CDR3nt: TGCAGTGCTAGAGGAACCGTGGGCAATCAGCCCCAGCATTTT

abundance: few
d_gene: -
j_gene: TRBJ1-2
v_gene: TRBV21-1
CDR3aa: CASSPSGGGRKLANYGYTF
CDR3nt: TGTGCCAGCAGCCCATCGGGGGGGGGCCGAAAATTGGCTAACTATGGCTACACCTTC

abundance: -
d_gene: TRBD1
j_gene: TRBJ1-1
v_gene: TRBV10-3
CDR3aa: CAISEPDRGNTEAFF
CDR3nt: TGTGCCATCAGTGAGCCGGACAGGGGGAACACTGAAGCTTTCTTT

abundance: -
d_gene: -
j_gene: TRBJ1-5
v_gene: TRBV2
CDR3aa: CASGPASNQPQHF
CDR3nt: TGTGCCAGTGGACCAGCCTCCAATCAGCCCCAGCATTTT

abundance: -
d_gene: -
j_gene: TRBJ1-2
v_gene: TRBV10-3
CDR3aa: CASAGEGYTF
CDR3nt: TGTGCCAGCGCTGGGGAGGGCTACACCTTC

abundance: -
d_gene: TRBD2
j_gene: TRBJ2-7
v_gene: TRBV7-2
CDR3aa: CASSLDHSGGAQYF
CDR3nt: TGTGCCAGCAGCTTAGACCATTCGGGGGGGGCCCAGTACTTC

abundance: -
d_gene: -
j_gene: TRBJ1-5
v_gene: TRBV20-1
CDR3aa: CSARSSYSNQPQHF
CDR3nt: TGCAGTGCTAGAAGCAGCTATAGCAATCAGCCCCAGCATTTT

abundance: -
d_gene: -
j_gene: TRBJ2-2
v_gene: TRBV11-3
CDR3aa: CAGSLEQGVTGELFF
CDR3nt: TGTGCCGGCAGCTTAGAACAGGGTGTCACCGGGGAGCTGTTTTTT

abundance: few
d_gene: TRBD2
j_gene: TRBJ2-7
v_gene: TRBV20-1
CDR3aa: CSARDLSGGEQYF
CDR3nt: TGCAGTGCTAGAGATCTTTCGGGAGGTGAGCAGTACTTC